These T cell receptor beta chains were read from a single sample in a study of T cell responses to AZD1222 COVID-19 vaccine. Method: immunoSEQ multiplex PCR; TCRdb's copy keeps in-frame clones and lacks some. This table has 79,000 or so clones, more than 70% appearing once. Sample: peripheral blood, taken 28 days after the second AZD1222 dose. The receptors were sampled from an adult who received the AZD1222 COVID-19 vaccine. CDR3s include the opening cysteine and the closing phenylalanine or tryptophan. The D gene is left open where the match is weak. Clone size is stated in some rows and not others, as once, few, many or a class when expanded.

>TRBD2|TRBV28|TRBJ2-2|once
CASSYPFLAGTYTGELFF
TGTGCCAGCAGTTACCCCTTCCTAGCGGGGACCTACACCGGGGAGCTGTTTTTT
>NA|TRBV30|TRBJ1-1|NA
CAELPEAFF
TGTGCCGAACTCCCTGAAGCTTTCTTT
>TRBD2|TRBV12-5|TRBJ2-3|NA
CASVFSGGGTDTQYF
TGTGCTAGTGTCTTTAGCGGGGGGGGCACAGATACGCAGTATTTT
>TRBD1|TRBV7-3|TRBJ1-2|NA
CASSLTPGGAGGYTF
TGTGCCAGCAGCTTGACTCCAGGGGGCGCCGGTGGCTACACCTTC
>NA|TRBV19|TRBJ1-1|NA
CASSIGRRKNTEAFF
TGTGCCAGTAGTATAGGTCGGCGGAAGAACACTGAAGCTTTCTTT
>NA|TRBV4-1|TRBJ2-3|NA
CASSSPNGGTDTQYF
TGCGCCAGCAGCTCACCCAATGGAGGCACAGATACGCAGTATTTT
>NA|TRBV5-1|TRBJ2-1|NA
CASSLSQGSYNEQFF
TGCGCCAGCAGCTTGTCGCAGGGGTCCTACAATGAGCAGTTCTTC
>NA|TRBV25-1|TRBJ2-7|few
CASSGRDTYSYEQYF
TGTGCCAGCAGTGGCCGCGACACCTACTCCTACGAGCAGTACTTC
>TRBD1|TRBV6-6|TRBJ1-4|once
CASSRTGRSSINEKLFF
TGTGCCAGCAGTCGGACAGGGCGGTCGAGCATTAATGAAAAACTGTTTTTT
>NA|TRBV20-1|TRBJ2-2|NA
CSGANAGELFF
TGCAGTGGGGCCAACGCCGGGGAGCTGTTTTTT
>NA|TRBV9|TRBJ2-7|NA
CASSVGSAGTYEQYF
TGTGCCAGCAGCGTAGGATCGGCGGGTACCTACGAGCAGTACTTC
>NA|TRBV28|TRBJ2-5|NA
CASSLAGAGQETQYF
TGTGCCAGCAGTTTGGCGGGGGCAGGTCAAGAGACCCAGTACTTC
>TRBD1|TRBV3-1/TRBV3-2|TRBJ1-1|few
CASSQETGKLTMNTEAFF
TGTGCCAGCAGCCAAGAGACAGGGAAGTTGACCATGAACACTGAAGCTTTCTTT
>NA|TRBV5-5|TRBJ2-5|NA
CASSSIGVLAETQYF
TGTGCCAGCAGCTCGATAGGGGTTTTAGCAGAGACCCAGTACTTC
>NA|TRBV27|TRBJ2-7|NA
CASSYGYEQYF
TGTGCCAGCAGTTATGGCTACGAGCAGTACTTC
>TRBD1|TRBV6-5|TRBJ2-4|NA
CASSPADRGRNIQYF
TGTGCCAGCAGTCCAGCGGACAGGGGTAGGAACATTCAGTACTTC
>NA|TRBV29-1|TRBJ2-3|once
CSVERPSTDTQYF
TGCAGCGTCGAGCGCCCGAGCACAGATACGCAGTATTTT
>NA|TRBV28|TRBJ1-4|NA
CASSFPGAGEKLFF
TGTGCCAGCAGTTTCCCAGGGGCGGGGGAAAAACTGTTTTTT
>NA|TRBV5-1|TRBJ2-7|NA
CASSPGQGAYEQYF
TGCGCCAGCAGTCCGGGGCAGGGCGCCTACGAGCAGTACTTC
>TRBD2|TRBV24-1|TRBJ2-1|NA
CATSDSSGGVDEQFF
TGTGCCACCAGTGATTCTAGCGGGGGGGTCGATGAGCAGTTCTTC
>TRBD1|TRBV19|TRBJ1-4|few
CASSMGTADNEKLFF
TGTGCCAGTAGTATGGGGACAGCTGATAATGAAAAACTGTTTTTT
>TRBD2|TRBV27|TRBJ2-5|NA
CASSASGGAAETQYF
TGTGCCAGCAGTGCGAGCGGGGGGGCGGCCGAGACCCAGTACTTC
>NA|TRBV19|TRBJ1-2|NA
CASSIAGAADYGYTF
TGTGCCAGTAGCATCGCGGGGGCGGCCGACTATGGCTACACCTTC
>NA|TRBV5-1|TRBJ1-2|NA
CASSPTTDNYGYTF
TGCGCCAGCAGCCCGACGACAGATAACTATGGCTACACCTTC
>NA|TRBV5-3|TRBJ2-1|NA
CARSFGLRSYNEQFF
TGTGCCAGAAGCTTCGGTCTTCGCTCCTATAATGAGCAGTTCTTC
>NA|TRBV3-1/TRBV3-2|TRBJ1-5|NA
CASSQDRGFDQPQHF
TGTGCCAGCAGCCAAGACAGGGGTTTCGATCAGCCCCAGCATTTT
>NA|TRBV12-5|TRBJ1-5|NA
CASGFGQGGNQPQHF
TGTGCTAGTGGTTTCGGGCAAGGGGGCAATCAGCCCCAGCATTTT
>NA|TRBV19|TRBJ1-2|NA
CARRDACYYGYTF
TGTGCCAGGAGGGACGCATGCTACTATGGCTACACCTTC
>NA|TRBV6-5|TRBJ1-5|NA
CASSRPTGTQPQHF
TGTGCCAGCAGTCGGCCGACAGGCACTCAGCCCCAGCATTTT
>NA|TRBV15|TRBJ1-3|NA
CATSRDGASGNTIYF
TGTGCCACCAGCAGAGATGGGGCCTCTGGAAACACCATATATTTT
>NA|TRBV11-2|TRBJ1-5|NA
CASSLESGMGNQPQHF
TGTGCCAGCAGCTTAGAGTCAGGGATGGGCAATCAGCCCCAGCATTTT
>TRBD1|TRBV28|TRBJ2-3|NA
CASSFGHGTASDTQYF
TGTGCCAGCAGTTTTGGCCATGGGACAGCCTCAGATACGCAGTATTTT
>NA|TRBV5-6|TRBJ1-2|NA
CASSLPEDGLYGYTF
TGTGCCAGCAGCCTACCCGAGGACGGACTCTATGGCTACACCTTC
>NA|TRBV6-5|TRBJ2-6|NA
CASSYPTGSGANVLTF
TGTGCCAGCAGTTACCCAACAGGCTCTGGGGCCAACGTCCTGACTTTC
>NA|TRBV4-1|TRBJ1-5|NA
CASSQEGGPEHF
TGCGCCAGCAGCCAAGAGGGGGGGCCGGAGCATTTT
>TRBD1|TRBV4-1|TRBJ1-1|NA
CASSHSRTGWTEAFF
TGCGCCAGCAGCCATTCCCGGACAGGGTGGACTGAAGCTTTCTTT
>TRBD1|TRBV7-9|TRBJ2-3|NA
CASSPRDRPPDTQYF
TGTGCCAGCAGCCCCCGGGACAGGCCACCAGATACGCAGTATTTT
>NA|TRBV6-5|TRBJ1-6|NA
CASMDSYNSPLHF
TGTGCCAGCATGGACAGTTACAATTCACCCCTCCACTTT
>NA|TRBV6-4|TRBJ1-1|NA
CASTWAGARNTEAFF
TGTGCCAGCACTTGGGCGGGGGCCCGAAACACTGAAGCTTTCTTT
>NA|TRBV6-5|TRBJ1-2|NA
CASIAGAYYGYTF
TGTGCCAGCATAGCCGGGGCTTACTATGGCTACACCTTC
>NA|TRBV29-1|TRBJ1-1|NA
CSVGVRADTEAFF
TGCAGCGTTGGAGTCAGGGCGGACACTGAAGCTTTCTTT
>TRBD1|TRBV4-3|TRBJ2-7|few
CASSQGLQGYSYEQYF
TGCGCCAGCAGCCAAGGCCTACAGGGGTACTCCTACGAGCAGTACTTC
>TRBD1|TRBV7-3|TRBJ1-1|few
CASSQRGGQGAEAFF
TGTGCCAGCAGCCAGAGAGGAGGACAGGGGGCTGAAGCTTTCTTT
>NA|TRBV12-5|TRBJ1-3|NA
CASDSNSGNTIYF
TGTGCTAGTGACAGCAACTCTGGAAACACCATATATTTT
>NA|TRBV30|TRBJ1-1|NA
CAWGRDIEAFF
TGTGCCTGGGGAAGGGACATTGAAGCTTTCTTT
>NA|TRBV29-1|TRBJ2-7|once
CSVTGARSYEQYF
TGCAGCGTCACGGGGGCCAGGTCCTACGAGCAGTACTTC
>TRBD1|TRBV5-6|TRBJ2-7|NA
CASATGRSYEQYF
TGTGCCAGCGCGACAGGGCGCTCCTACGAGCAGTACTTC
>TRBD2|TRBV7-2|TRBJ2-2|once
CASSLGSGGYSGELFF
TGTGCCAGCAGCCTCGGTAGCGGGGGGTACAGCGGGGAGCTGTTTTTT
>NA|TRBV18|TRBJ2-7|NA
CASSPEKGAGYEQYF
TGTGCCAGCTCACCCGAGAAAGGGGCTGGTTACGAGCAGTACTTC
>NA|TRBV7-2|TRBJ2-7|NA
CASSSSPTYEQYF
TGTGCCAGCAGCTCTAGCCCCACCTACGAGCAGTACTTC
>NA|TRBV28|TRBJ1-2|NA
CASSPTRTDYGYTF
TGTGCCAGCAGTCCTACCCGGACGGACTATGGCTACACCTTC
>NA|TRBV1|TRBJ1-1|NA
CTSSQDRGFRLEKNTEAFF
TGCACCAGCAGCCAAGATCGCGGTTTCAGACTAGAGAAGAACACTGAAGCTTTCTTT
>TRBD1|TRBV5-1|TRBJ1-2|NA
CASTPTGRDGGANGYTF
TGCGCCAGCACCCCGACAGGGCGCGATGGAGGCGCGAATGGCTACACCTTC
>TRBD1|TRBV27|TRBJ1-5|NA
CASSPAAGTGRYSNQPQHF
TGTGCCAGCAGTCCCGCCGCCGGGACAGGACGTTATAGCAATCAGCCCCAGCATTTT
>NA|TRBV5-1|TRBJ2-5|NA
CASSLAPGGGQETQYF
TGCGCCAGCAGCTTGGCCCCTGGTGGGGGGCAAGAGACCCAGTACTTC
>NA|TRBV24-1|TRBJ2-1|NA
CATSHRDAMYNEQFF
TGTGCCACCAGTCATAGGGACGCGATGTACAATGAGCAGTTCTTC
>NA|TRBV15|TRBJ1-4|NA
CATSRDYSANEKLFF
TGTGCCACCAGCAGAGATTATTCAGCTAATGAAAAACTGTTTTTT
>NA|TRBV4-3|TRBJ1-6|NA
CASSQGQGHTDYNSPLHF
TGCGCCAGCAGCCAAGGGCAGGGGCATACCGACTATAATTCACCCCTCCACTTT